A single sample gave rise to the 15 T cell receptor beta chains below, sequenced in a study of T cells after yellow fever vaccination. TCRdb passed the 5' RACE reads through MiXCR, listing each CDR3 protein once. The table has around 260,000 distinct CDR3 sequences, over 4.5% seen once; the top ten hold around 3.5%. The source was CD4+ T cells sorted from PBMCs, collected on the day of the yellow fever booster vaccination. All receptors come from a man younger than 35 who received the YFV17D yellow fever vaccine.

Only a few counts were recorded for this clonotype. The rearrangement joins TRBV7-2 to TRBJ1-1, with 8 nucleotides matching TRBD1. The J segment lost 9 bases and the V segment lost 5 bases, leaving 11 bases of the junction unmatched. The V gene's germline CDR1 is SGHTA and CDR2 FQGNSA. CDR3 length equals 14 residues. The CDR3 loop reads CASSPLATGVKAFF. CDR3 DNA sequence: TGTGCCAGCAGCCCCCTCGCGACAGGGGTAAAAGCTTTCTTT.

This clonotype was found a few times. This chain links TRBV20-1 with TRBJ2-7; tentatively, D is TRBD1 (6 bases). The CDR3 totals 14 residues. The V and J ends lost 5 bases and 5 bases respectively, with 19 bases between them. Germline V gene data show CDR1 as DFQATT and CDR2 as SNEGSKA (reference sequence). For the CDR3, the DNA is TGCAGTGCTCCGCCGGCACAGGGAGTAGACGAGCAGTACGTC. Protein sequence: CSAPPAQGVDEQYV.

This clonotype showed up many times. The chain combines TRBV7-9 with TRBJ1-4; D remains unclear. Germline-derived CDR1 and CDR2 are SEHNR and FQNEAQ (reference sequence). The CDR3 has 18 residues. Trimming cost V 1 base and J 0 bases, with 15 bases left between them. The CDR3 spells CASSLGVAAPSTNEKLFF. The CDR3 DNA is TGTGCCAGCAGCTTAGGGGTGGCGGCGCCTTCAACTAATGAAAAACTGTTTTTT.

CDR3 bases: TGTGCCAGCTCTATCGGTCGAGTCACCGGGGAGCTGTTTTTT. It yields the protein CASSIGRVTGELFF. The chain uses TRBV11-2 and TRBJ2-2; the D is unclear. The CDR3 has 14 residues. V lost 8 bases and J lost 4, with 14 bases in between. Looked up from germline, CDR1 is SGHAT and CDR2 is FQNNGV.

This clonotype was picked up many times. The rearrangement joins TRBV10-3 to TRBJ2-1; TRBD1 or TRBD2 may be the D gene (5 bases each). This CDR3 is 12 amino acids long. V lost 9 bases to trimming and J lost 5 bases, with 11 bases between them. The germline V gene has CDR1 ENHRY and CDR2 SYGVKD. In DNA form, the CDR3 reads TGTGCCATACGAAGAGGGGACAATGAGCAGTTCTTC. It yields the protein CAIRRGDNEQFF.

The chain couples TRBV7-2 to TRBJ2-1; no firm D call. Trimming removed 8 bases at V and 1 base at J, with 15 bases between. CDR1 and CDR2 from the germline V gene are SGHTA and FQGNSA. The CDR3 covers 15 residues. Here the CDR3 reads CASLKTGGSYNEQFF. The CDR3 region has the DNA TGTGCCAGCCTCAAAACGGGCGGATCCTACAATGAGCAGTTCTTC. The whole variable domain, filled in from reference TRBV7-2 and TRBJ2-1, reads GAGVSQSPSNKVTEKGKDVELRCDPISGHTALYWYRQSLGQGLEFLIYFQGNSAPDKSGLPSDRFSAERTGGSVSTLTIQRTQQEDSAVYLCASLKTGGSYNEQFFGPGTRLTVL.

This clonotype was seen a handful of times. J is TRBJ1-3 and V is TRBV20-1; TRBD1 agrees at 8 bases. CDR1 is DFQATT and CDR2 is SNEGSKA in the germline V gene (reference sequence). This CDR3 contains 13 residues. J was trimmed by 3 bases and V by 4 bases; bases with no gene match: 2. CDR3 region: CSAIDRGGNTIYF. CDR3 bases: TGCAGTGCTATAGACAGGGGTGGAAACACCATATATTTT.

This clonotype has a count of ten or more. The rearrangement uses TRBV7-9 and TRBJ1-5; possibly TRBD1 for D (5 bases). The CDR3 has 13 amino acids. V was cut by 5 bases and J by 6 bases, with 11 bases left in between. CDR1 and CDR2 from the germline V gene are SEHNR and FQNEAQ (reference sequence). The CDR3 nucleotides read TGTGCCAGCAGCCAGGGCGATCTTCAGCCCCAGCATTTT. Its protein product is CASSQGDLQPQHF.

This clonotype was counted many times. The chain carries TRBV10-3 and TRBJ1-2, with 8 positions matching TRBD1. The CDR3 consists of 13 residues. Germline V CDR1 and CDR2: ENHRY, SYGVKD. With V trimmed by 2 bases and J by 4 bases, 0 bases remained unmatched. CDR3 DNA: TGTGCCATCAGTGAGGGACAGGGCTATGGCTACACCTTC. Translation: CAISEGQGYGYTF.

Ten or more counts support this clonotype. The CDR3 loop reads CASTKSNSPLHF. Written as DNA, the CDR3 is TGTGCCAGCACTAAATCTAATTCACCCCTCCACTTT. The chain links TRBV25-1 to TRBJ1-6; no clear D gene. CDR1 and CDR2 (germline): MGHDK, SYGVNS. Deletions cut 7 bases from V and 6 bases from J, with 7 bases between. The CDR3 extends over 12 amino acids. Full variable domain (missing parts from reference TRBV25-1 and TRBJ1-6): EADIYQTPRYLVIGTGKKITLECSQTMGHDKMYWYQQDPGMELHLIHYSYGVNSTEKGDLSSESTVSRIRTEHFPLTLESARPSHTSQYLCASTKSNSPLHFGNGTRLTVT.

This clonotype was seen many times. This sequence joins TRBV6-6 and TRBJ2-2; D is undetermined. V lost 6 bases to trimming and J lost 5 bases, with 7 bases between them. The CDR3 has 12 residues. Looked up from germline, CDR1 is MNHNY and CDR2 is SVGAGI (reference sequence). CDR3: CASSLQTGELFF. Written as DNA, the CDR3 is TGTGCCAGCAGCCTCCAGACCGGGGAGCTGTTTTTT.

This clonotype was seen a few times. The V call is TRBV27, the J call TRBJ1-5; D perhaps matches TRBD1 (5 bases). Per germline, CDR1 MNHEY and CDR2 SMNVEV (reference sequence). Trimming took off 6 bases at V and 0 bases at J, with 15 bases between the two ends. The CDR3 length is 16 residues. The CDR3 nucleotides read TGTGCCAGCAGGGGGGGGAGCGGGTATAGCAATCAGCCCCAGCATTTT. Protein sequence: CASRGGSGYSNQPQHF.

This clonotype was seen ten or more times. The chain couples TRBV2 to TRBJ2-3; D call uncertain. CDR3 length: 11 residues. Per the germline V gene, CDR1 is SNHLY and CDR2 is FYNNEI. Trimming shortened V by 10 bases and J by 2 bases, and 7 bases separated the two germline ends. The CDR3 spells CANTFTDTQYF. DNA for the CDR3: TGTGCCAACACTTTCACAGATACGCAGTATTTT.

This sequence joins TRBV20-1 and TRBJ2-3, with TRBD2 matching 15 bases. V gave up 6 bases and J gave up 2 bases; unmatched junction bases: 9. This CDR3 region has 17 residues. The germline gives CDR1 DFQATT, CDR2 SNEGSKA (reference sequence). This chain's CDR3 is CSALPGLAGGTTDTQYF. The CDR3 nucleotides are TGCAGTGCCCTACCGGGACTAGCGGGGGGCACCACAGATACGCAGTATTTT.

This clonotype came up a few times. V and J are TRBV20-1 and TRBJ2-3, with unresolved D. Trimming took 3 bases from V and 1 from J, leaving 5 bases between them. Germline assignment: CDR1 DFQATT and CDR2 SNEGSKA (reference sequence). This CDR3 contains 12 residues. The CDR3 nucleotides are TGCAGTGCTAGGACTGGCACAGATACGCAGTATTTT. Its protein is CSARTGTDTQYF.